This T cell receptor (beta chain) stems from a study of beta chain features in type 1 diabetes. Sequenced material consisted of expressed TCRB transcripts (all of the isolated RNA was reverse transcribed). The assay was immunoSEQ multiplex PCR, and TCRdb's table has in-frame clones only and misses some. The sample consists of 200,000 to 250,000 clones, under 20% of them appearing once. This CDR3 spans 13 amino acids. Trimming removed 2 bases from V and 4 bases from J, with 6 bases in between. In germline, CDR1 is SGHTA, CDR2 FQGNSA. This clone has more than one count but fewer than ten. What it recognizes is unknown. Other DNA sequences of this sample code for an identical CDR3. Points from the study as a whole: Researchers report that Type 1 diabetes patients had moderately but significantly shorter TCRB CDR3s across all four CD4+ subsets. Compared with healthy donors, patients appeared to share more similar naive, central memory and regulatory TCRB repertoires.

Once sorted, every population was more than 98% pure. The chain uses TRBV7-2 and TRBJ1-5; D may be TRBD1 (5 bases). The source is a man in his thirties or forties with type 1 diabetes. Sequencing input: naive CD4+ T cells from blood. The CDR3 is CASSLRGNQPQHF. The CDR3 nucleotides are TGTGCCAGCAGCTTAAGGGGTAATCAGCCCCAGCATTTT.